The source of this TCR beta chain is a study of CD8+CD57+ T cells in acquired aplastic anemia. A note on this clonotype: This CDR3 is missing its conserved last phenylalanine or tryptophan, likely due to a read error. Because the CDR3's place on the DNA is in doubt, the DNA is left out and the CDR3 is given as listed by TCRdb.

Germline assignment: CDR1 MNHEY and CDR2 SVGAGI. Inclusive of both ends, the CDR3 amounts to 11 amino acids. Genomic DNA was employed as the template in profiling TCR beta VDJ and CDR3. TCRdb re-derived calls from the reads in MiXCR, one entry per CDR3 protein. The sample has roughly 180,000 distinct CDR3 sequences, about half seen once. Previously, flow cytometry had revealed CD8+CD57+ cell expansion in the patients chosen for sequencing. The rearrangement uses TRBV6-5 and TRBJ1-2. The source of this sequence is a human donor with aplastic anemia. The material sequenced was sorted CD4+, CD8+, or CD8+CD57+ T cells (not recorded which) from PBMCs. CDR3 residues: CASSSLGLLYL.